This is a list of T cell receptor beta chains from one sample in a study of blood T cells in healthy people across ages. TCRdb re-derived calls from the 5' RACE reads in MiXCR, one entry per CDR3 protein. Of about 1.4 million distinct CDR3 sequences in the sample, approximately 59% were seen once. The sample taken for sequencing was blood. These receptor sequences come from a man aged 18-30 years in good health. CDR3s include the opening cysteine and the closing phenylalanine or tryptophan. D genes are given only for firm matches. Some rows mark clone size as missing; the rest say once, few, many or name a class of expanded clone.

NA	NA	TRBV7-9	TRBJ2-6	TGTGCCAGAGGACAGTCTGGGGCCAACGTCCTGACTTTC	CARGQSGANVLTF
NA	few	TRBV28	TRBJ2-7	TGTGCCAGCAGTTTTTGGGACACCGACTCCTACGAGCAGTACTTC	CASSFWDTDSYEQYF
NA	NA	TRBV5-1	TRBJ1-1	TGCGCCAGCGCTGTCGTGGGGGGGATGAACACTGAAGCTTTCTTT	CASAVVGGMNTEAFF
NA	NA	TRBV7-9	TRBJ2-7	TGTGCCAGCAGCTTCCAGCGCGAGTGGTACGAGCAGTACTTC	CASSFQREWYEQYF
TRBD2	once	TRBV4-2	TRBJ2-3	TGTGCCAGCAGCGCCGCTAGCGGGAGCCGTACGCAGTATTTT	CASSAASGSRTQYF
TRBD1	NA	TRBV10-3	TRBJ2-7	TGTGCCATCAGTGAGATGGACAGGGGTTACTACGAGCAGTACTTC	CAISEMDRGYYEQYF
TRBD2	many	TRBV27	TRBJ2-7	TGTGCCAGCAGTTTAACAGGGACTAGCTACGAGCAGTACTTC	CASSLTGTSYEQYF
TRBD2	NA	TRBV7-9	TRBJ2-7	TGTGCCAGCAGCTTATCGGTGTGGGAGGGCCGTTCCTACGAGCAGTACTTC	CASSLSVWEGRSYEQYF
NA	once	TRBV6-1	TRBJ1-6	TGTGCCAGCGGTTCGGACACGGATTCACCCCTCCACTTT	CASGSDTDSPLHF
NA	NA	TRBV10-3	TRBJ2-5	TGTGCCATCAGTAACGCTTCCGTTCGGACCCAGTACTTC	CAISNASVRTQYF
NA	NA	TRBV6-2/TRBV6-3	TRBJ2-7	TGTGCCAGCATTACCCCAGGGGGGTACTACGAGCAGTACTTC	CASITPGGYYEQYF
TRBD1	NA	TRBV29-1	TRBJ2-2	TGCAGCGTTATTGAAGGGAGGACAGGGTCCACCGGGGAGCTGTTTTTT	CSVIEGRTGSTGELFF
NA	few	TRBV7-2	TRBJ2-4	TGTGCCAGCAGCAAAGGGACCCCGGTCATTCAGTACTTC	CASSKGTPVIQYF
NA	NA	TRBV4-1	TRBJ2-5	TGCGCCAGCAGCCAATTGGAGAACCAAGAGACCCAGTACTTC	CASSQLENQETQYF
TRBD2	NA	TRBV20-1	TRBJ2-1	TGCAGTGCTAGAGTTCTGACTAGCGGGATCTACAATGAGCAGTTCTTC	CSARVLTSGIYNEQFF
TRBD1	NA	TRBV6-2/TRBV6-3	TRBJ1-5	TGTGCCAGCACCTCACGGGACAGACCTATAGACAATCAGCCCCAGCATTTT	CASTSRDRPIDNQPQHF
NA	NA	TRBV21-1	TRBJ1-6	TGTGCCAGCAGCAAAGGTGCAGGTTCGACCAATTCACCCCTCCACTTT	CASSKGAGSTNSPLHF
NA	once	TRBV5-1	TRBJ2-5	TGCGCCAGCAGCTTGGTTGTCAGGGAAGAGACCCAGTACTTC	CASSLVVREETQYF
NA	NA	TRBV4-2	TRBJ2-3	TGTGCCAGCAGCCAACCAGGGGGGGGGGTAACGCAGTATTTT	CASSQPGGGVTQYF
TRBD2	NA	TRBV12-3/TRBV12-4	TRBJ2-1	TGTACCAGCAGTTCTAGTACTAGCGGGAGAATCGATGAGCAGTTCTTC	CTSSSSTSGRIDEQFF
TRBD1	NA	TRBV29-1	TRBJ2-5	TGCAGCGGGGGGGACAGGGATGATGAGCAGTACTTC	CSGGDRDDEQYF
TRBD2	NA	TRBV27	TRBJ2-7	TGTGCCAGCAGTCGACTTAGCGGGGGGCAAAGCTCCTACGAGCAGTACTTC	CASSRLSGGQSSYEQYF
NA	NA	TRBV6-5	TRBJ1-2	TGTGCCAGCAGTCGGACTGTCCTCTATGGCTACACCTTC	CASSRTVLYGYTF
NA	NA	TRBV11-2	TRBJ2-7	TGTGCCAGCAGCTTAAAGCAGGCCCAGTACTTC	CASSLKQAQYF
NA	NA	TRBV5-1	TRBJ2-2	TGCGCCAGCAGCTTGGACGTCTCGAACACCGGGGAGCTGTTTTTT	CASSLDVSNTGELFF
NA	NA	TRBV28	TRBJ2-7	TGTGCCAGCAGTTTACGAGAAGGGACACGCCGCTACGAGCAGTACTTC	CASSLREGTRRYEQYF
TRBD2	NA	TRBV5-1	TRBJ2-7	TGCGCCAGCAGCCCAGGACTAGCGGGACTCTCGGGTTACGAGCAGTACTTC	CASSPGLAGLSGYEQYF
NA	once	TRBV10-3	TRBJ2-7	TGTGCCACCAGTGAGTCCAGGGAAGGGTACGAGCAGTACTTC	CATSESREGYEQYF
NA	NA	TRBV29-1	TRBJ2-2	TGCAGCGCCTTCGACTACACCGGGGAGCTGTTTTTT	CSAFDYTGELFF
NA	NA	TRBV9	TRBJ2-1	TGTGCCAGCAGCATGCAGGGTGAGCAGTTCTTC	CASSMQGEQFF
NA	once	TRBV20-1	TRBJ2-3	TGCAGTGCTAGCCCTGGCTGGGGCACAGATACGCAGTATTTT	CSASPGWGTDTQYF
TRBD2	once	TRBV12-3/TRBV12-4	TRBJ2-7	TGTGCCAGCAGTTTCAATAGCGGGCCATGCGAGCAGTACTTC	CASSFNSGPCEQYF
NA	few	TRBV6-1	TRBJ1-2	TGTGCCAGCACCCTCATCCAGTTTCAGGCGTCTGGCTACACCTTC	CASTLIQFQASGYTF
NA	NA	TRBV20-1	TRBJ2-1	TGCAGTGCTAGAGATGGAAACAATGAGCAGTTCTTC	CSARDGNNEQFF
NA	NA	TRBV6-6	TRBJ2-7	TGTGCCAGCAGTTACTTTGCGACGTCCTACGAGCAGTACTTC	CASSYFATSYEQYF
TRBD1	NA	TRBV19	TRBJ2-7	TGTGCCAGTAAGGCCGGGACAGGGATCTCCTACGAGCAGTACTTC	CASKAGTGISYEQYF
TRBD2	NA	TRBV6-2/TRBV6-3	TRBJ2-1	TGTGCCAGCAGTCAAGGGGTCCTGGGGGGGAAAGATAGATCCTACAATGAGCAGTTCTTC	CASSQGVLGGKDRSYNEQFF
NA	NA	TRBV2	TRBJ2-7	TGTGCCAGCAGTGAAGGGTCCGACGAGCAGTACTTC	CASSEGSDEQYF
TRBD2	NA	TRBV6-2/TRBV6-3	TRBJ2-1	TGTGCCAGCAGTCGAGGTGGCGGGAGGCCTAATGAGCAGTTCTTC	CASSRGGGRPNEQFF
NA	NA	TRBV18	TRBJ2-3	TGTGCCAGCTCACCTCCCGAGCGGGCAGATACGCAGTATTTT	CASSPPERADTQYF
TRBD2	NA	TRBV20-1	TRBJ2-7	TGCAGTGCTAGAGATTCGCTAGCGGGGAGGCCCTACGAGCAGTACTTC	CSARDSLAGRPYEQYF
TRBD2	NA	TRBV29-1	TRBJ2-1	TGCAGCGTCCTAGGTGGGACTAGCGGTAATGAGCAGTTCTTC	CSVLGGTSGNEQFF
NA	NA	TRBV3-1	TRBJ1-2	TGTGCCAGCAGCCAGGAACGCTCTAACTATGGCTACACCTTC	CASSQERSNYGYTF
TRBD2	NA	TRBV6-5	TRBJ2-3	TGTGCCAGCAGCCCTTCAGCGGGGATTAGCACAGATACGCAGTATTTT	CASSPSAGISTDTQYF